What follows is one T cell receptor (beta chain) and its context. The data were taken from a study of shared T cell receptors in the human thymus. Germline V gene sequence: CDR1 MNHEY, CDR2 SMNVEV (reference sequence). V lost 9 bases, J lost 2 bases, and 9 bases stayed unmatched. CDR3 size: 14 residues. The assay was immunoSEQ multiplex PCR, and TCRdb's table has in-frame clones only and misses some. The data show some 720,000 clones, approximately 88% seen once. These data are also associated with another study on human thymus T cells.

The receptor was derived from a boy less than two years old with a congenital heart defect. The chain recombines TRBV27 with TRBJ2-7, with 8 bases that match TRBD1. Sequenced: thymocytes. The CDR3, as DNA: TGTGCCAGTCGATCAGGGGGCATGGCCTACGAGCAGTACTTC. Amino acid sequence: CASRSGGMAYEQYF.